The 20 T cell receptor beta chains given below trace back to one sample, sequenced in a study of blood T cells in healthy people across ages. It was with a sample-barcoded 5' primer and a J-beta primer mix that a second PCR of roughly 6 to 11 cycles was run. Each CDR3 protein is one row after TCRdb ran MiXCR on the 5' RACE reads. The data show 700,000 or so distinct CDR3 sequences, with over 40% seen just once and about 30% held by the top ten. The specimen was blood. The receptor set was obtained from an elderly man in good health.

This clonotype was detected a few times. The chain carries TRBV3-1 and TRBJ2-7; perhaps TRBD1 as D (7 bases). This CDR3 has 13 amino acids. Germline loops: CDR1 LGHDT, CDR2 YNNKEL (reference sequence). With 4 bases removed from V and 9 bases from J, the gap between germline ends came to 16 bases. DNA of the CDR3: TGTGCCAGCAGCCCGGGACAGACTAGTCGGCAGTACTTC. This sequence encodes CASSPGQTSRQYF.

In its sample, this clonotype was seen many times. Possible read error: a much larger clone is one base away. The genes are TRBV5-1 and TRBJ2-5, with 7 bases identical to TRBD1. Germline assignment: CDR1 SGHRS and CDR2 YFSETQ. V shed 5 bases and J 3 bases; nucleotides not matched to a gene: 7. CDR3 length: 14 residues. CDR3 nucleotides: TGCGCCAGCAGGGCAGGGGGATTGGAAGAGACCCAGTACTTC. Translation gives CASRAGGLEETQYF.

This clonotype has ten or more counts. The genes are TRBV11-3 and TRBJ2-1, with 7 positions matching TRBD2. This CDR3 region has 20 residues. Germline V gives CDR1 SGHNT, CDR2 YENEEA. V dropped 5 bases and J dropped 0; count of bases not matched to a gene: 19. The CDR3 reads CASSPVNAGLLSSSYNEQFF. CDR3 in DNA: TGTGCCAGCAGCCCGGTTAACGCGGGACTACTCTCTAGCTCCTACAATGAGCAGTTCTTC. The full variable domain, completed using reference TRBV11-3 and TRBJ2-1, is EAGVVQSPRYKIIEKKQPVAFWCNPISGHNTLYWYLQNLGQGPELLIRYENEEAVDDSQLPKDRFSAERLKGVDSTLKIQPAELGDSAVYLCASSPVNAGLLSSSYNEQFFGPGTRLTVL.

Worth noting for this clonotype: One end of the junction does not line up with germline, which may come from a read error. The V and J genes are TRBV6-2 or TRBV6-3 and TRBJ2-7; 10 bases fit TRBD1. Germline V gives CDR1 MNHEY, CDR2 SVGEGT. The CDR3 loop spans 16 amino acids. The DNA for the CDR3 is TGTGCCAGCAGCTTACGCCCGGGACAGGGGACCTACGGGCAGTACTTC. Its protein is CASSLRPGQGTYGQYF.

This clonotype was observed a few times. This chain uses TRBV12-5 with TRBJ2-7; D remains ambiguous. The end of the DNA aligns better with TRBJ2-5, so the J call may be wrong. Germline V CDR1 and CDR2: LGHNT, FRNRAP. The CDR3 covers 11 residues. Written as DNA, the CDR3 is TGTGCTAGTGGTTTAGGGGAGACCCAGTACTTC. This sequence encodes CASGLGETQYF.

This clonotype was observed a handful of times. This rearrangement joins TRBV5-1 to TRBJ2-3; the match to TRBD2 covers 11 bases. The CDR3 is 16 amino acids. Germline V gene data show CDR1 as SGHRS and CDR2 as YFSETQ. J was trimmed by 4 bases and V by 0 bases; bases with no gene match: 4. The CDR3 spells CASSLVTSGGADTQYF. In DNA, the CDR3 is TGCGCCAGCAGCTTGGTAACTAGCGGGGGCGCAGATACGCAGTATTTT.

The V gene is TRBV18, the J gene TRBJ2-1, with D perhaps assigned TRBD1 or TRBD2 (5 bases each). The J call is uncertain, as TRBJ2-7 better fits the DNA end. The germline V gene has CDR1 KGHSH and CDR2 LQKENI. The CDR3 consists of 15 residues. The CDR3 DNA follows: TGTGCCAGCTCACCCGGGCCCGAGGGGTACAATGAGCAGTACTTC. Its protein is CASSPGPEGYNEQYF.

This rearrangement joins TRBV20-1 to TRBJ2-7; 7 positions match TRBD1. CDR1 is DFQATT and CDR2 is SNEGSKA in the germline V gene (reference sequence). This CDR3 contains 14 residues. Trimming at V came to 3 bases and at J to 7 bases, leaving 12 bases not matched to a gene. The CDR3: CSASKGAGYNEQYF. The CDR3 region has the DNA TGCAGTGCTAGTAAGGGGGCGGGTTACAATGAGCAGTACTTC.

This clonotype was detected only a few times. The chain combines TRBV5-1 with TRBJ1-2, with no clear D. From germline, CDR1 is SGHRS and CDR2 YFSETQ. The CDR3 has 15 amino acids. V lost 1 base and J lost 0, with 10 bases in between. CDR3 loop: CASSLYAQANYGYTF. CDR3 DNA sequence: TGCGCCAGCAGCTTGTACGCGCAAGCTAACTATGGCTACACCTTC.

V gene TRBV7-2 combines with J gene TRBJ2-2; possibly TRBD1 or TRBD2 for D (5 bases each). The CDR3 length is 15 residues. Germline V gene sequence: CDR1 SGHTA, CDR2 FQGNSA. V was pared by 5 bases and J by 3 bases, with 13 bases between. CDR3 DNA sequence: TGTGCCAGCAGCCCCAGGGCGGGCTACACCGGGGAGCTGTTTTTT. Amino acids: CASSPRAGYTGELFF.

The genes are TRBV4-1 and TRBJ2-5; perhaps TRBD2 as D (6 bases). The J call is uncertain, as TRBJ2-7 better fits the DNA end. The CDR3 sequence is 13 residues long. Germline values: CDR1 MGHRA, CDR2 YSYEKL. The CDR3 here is CASSQRLDVEQYF. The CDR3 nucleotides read TGCGCCAGCAGCCAAAGACTAGATGTCGAGCAGTACTTC.

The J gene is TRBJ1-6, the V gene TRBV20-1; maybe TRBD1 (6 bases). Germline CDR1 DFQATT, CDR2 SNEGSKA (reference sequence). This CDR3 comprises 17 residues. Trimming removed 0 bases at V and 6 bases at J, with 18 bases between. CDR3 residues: CSARDMGALISNSPLHF. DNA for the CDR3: TGCAGTGCTAGAGATATGGGGGCATTAATAAGTAATTCACCCCTCCACTTT.

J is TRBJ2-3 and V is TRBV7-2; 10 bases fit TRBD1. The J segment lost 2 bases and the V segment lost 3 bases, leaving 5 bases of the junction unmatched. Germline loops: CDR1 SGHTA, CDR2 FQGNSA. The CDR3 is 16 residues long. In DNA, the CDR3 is TGTGCCAGCAGCTTTTGGACAGGGGGAAACACAGATACGCAGTATTTT. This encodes CASSFWTGGNTDTQYF.

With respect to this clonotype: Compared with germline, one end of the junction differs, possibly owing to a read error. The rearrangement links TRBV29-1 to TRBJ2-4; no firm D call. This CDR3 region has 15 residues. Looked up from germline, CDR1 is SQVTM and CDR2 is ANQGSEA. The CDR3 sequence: CGVFRPGLTKNIQYF. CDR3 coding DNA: TGCGGCGTTTTCAGGCCTGGCCTAACCAAAAACATTCAGTACTTC.

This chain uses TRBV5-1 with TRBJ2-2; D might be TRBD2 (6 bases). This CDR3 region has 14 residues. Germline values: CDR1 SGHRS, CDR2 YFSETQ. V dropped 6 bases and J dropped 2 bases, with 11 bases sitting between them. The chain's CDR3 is CASNGGVNTGELFF. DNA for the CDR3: TGCGCCAGCAACGGGGGAGTCAACACCGGGGAGCTGTTTTTT.

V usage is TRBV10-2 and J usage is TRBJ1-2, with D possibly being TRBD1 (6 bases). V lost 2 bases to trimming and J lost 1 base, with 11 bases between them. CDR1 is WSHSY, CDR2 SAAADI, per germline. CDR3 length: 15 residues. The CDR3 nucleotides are TGCGCCAGCAGTGAGCCGGGACAACGTAACTATGGCTACACCTTC. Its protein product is CASSEPGQRNYGYTF.

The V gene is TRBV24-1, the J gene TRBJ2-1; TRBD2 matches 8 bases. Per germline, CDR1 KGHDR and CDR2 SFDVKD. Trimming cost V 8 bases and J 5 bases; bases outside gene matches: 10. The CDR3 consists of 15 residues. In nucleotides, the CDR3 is TGTGCCACCAAATCGGCGGGAGGTTCGGACAATGAGCAGTTCTTC. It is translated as CATKSAGGSDNEQFF.

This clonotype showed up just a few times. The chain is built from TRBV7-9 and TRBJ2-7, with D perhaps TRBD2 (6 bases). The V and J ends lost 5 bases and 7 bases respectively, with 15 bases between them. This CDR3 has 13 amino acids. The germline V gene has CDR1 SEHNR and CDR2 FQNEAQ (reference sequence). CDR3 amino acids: CASSNGGTREQYF. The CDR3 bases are TGTGCCAGCAGCAACGGCGGGACTCGAGAGCAGTACTTC.

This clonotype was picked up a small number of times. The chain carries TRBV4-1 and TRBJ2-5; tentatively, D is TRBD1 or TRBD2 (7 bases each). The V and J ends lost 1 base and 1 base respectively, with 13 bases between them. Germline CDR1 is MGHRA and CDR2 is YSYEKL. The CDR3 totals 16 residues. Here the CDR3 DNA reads TGCGCCAGCAGCCAAGGGGAGGGGGCCCTCCAAGAGACCCAGTACTTC. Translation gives CASSQGEGALQETQYF.

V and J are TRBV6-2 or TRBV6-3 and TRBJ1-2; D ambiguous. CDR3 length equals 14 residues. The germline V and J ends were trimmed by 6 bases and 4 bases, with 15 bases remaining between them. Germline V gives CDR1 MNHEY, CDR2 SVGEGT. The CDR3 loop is CASSPAAELYGYTF. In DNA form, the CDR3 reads TGTGCCAGCAGCCCTGCAGCCGAACTCTATGGCTACACCTTC.